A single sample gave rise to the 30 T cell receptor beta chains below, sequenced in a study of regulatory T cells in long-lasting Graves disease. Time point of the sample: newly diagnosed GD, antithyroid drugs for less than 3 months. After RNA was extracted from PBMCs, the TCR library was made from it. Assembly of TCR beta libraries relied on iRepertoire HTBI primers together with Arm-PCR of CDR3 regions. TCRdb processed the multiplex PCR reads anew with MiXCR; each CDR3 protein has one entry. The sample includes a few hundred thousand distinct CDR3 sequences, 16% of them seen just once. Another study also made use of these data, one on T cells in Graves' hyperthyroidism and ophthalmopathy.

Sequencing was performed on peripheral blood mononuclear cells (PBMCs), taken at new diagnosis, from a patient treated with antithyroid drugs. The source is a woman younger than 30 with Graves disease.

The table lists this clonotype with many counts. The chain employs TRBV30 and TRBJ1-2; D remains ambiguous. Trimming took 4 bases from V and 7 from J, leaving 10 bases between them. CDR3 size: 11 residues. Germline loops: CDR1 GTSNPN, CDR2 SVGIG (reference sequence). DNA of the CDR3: TGTGCCTGGACCCGAATGCCTGGCTACACCTTC. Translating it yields CAWTRMPGYTF.

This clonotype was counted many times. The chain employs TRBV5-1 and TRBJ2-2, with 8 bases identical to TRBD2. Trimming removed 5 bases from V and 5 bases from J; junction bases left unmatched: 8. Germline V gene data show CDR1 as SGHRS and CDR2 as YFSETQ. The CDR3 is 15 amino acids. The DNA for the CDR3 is TGCGCCAGCAGGAGAGCGGGAGTGGGAACCGGGGAGCTGTTTTTT. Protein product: CASRRAGVGTGELFF.

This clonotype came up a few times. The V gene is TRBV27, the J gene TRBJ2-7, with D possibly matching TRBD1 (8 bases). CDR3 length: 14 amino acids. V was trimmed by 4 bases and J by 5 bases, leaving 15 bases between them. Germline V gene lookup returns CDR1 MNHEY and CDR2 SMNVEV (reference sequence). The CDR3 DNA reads TGTGCCAGCAGTTACAGGGGGGGTCGAGACGAGCAGTACTTC. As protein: CASSYRGGRDEQYF.

This CDR3 reads CASSLADQGGNTIYF. The CDR3 coding sequence is TGTGCCAGCAGCTTAGCCGATCAGGGGGGAAACACCATATATTTT. The chain is built from TRBV7-6 and TRBJ1-3; D might be TRBD1 (6 bases). V shed 0 bases and J shed 4 bases, with 10 bases lying between them. CDR3 length equals 15 residues. The germline CDR1 and CDR2 sequences are SGHVS and FNYEAQ. The entire variable domain, with the rest obtained from reference TRBV7-6 and TRBJ1-3, is as follows: GAGVSQSPRYKVTKRGQDVALRCDPISGHVSLYWYRQALGQGPEFLTYFNYEAQQDKSGLPNDRFSAERPEGSISTLTIQRTEQRDSAMYRCASSLADQGGNTIYFGEGSWLTVV.

The CDR3 DNA reads as TGTGCCAGCGAAGTTCCCGGGACAGGTAATGAGCAGTTCTTC. Its protein is CASEVPGTGNEQFF. The chain employs TRBV28 and TRBJ2-1; 8 bases match TRBD1. This CDR3 has 14 residues. J lost 7 bases, V lost 8 bases, and 10 bases had no gene match. Germline assignment: CDR1 MDHEN and CDR2 SYDVKM.

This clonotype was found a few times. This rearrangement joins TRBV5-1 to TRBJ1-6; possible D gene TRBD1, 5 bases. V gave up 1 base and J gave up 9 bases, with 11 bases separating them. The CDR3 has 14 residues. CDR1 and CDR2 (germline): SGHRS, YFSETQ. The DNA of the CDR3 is TGCGCCAGCAGCTTGCAGGGTACTACTTCACCCCTCCACTTT. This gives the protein CASSLQGTTSPLHF. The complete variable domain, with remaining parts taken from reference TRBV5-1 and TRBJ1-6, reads KAGVTQTPRYLIKTRGQQVTLSCSPISGHRSVSWYQQTPGQGLQFLFEYFSETQRNKGNFPGRFSGRQFSNSRSEMNVSTLELGDSALYLCASSLQGTTSPLHFGNGTRLTVT.

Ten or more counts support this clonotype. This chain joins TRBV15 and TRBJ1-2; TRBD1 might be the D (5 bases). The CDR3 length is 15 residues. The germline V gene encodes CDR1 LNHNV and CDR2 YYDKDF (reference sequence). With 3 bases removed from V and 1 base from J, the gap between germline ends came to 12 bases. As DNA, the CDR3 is TGTGCCACCAGCAGTGGGGACGGATTTAACTATGGCTACACCTTC. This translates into CATSSGDGFNYGYTF.

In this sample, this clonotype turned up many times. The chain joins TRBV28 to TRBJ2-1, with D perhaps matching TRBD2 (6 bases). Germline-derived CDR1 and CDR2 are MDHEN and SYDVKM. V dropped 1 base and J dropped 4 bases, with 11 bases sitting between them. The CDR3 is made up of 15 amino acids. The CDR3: CASSLFDSGYNEQFF. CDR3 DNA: TGTGCCAGCAGTTTATTCGACAGCGGGTACAATGAGCAGTTCTTC.

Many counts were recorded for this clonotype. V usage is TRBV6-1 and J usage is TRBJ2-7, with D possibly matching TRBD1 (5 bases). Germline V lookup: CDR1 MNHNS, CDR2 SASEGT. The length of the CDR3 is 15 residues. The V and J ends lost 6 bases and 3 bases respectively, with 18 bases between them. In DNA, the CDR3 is TGTGCCAGCAGCCCGGACAATGGCGCCCTCTACGAGCAGTACTTC. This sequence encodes CASSPDNGALYEQYF.

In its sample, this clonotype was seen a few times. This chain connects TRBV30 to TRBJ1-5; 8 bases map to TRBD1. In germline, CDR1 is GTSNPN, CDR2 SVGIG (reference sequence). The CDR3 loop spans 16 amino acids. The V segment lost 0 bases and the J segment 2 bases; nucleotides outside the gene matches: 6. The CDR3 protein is CAWSVPGQGGNQPQHF. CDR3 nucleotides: TGTGCCTGGAGTGTACCCGGACAGGGCGGCAATCAGCCCCAGCATTTT.

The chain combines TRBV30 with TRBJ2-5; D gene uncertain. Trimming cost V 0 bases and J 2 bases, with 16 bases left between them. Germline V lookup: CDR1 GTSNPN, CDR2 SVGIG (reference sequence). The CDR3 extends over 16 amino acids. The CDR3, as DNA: TGTGCCTGGAGTGTACTTTTGGGTTCTGGGCAAGAGACCCAGTACTTC. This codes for CAWSVLLGSGQETQYF.

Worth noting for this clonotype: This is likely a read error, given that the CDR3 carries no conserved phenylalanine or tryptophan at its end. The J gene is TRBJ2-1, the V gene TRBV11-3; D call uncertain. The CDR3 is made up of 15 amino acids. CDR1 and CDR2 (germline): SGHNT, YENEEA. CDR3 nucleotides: TGTGCCAGCAGCTCGGCCACCTCCTTGTACAATGGGCAGTTCGTC. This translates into CASSSATSLYNGQFV.

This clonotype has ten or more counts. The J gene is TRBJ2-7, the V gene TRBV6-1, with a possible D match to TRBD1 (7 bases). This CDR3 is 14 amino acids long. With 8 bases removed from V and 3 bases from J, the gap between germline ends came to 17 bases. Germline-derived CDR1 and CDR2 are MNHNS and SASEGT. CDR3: CASGMQGGVYEQYF. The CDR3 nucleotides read TGTGCCAGCGGAATGCAGGGGGGCGTCTACGAGCAGTACTTC.

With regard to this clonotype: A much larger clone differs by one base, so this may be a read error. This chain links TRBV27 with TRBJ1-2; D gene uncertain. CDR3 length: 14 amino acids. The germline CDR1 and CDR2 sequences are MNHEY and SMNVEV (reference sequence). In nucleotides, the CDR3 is TGTGCCAGCACTTTATCTGGAGCAAGCTATGGCTACACCTTC. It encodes CASTLSGASYGYTF.

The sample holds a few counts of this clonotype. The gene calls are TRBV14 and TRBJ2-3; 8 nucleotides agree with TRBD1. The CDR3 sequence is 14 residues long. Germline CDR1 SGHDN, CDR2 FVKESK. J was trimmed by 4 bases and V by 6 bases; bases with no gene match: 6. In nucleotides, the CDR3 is TGTGCCAGCAGTCGGACAGGGAGGCCAGATACGCAGTATTTT. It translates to CASSRTGRPDTQYF. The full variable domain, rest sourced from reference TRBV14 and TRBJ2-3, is EAGVTQFPSHSVIEKGQTVTLRCDPISGHDNLYWYRRVMGKEIKFLLHFVKESKQDESGMPNNRFLAERTGGTYSTLKVQPAELEDSGVYFCASSRTGRPDTQYFGPGTRLTVL.

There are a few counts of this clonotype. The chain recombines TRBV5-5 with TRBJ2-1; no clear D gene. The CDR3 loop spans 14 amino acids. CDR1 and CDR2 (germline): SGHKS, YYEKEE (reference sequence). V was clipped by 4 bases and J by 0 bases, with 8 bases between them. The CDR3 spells CASSTTSSYNEQFF. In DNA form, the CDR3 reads TGTGCCAGCAGCACGACGAGCTCCTACAATGAGCAGTTCTTC.

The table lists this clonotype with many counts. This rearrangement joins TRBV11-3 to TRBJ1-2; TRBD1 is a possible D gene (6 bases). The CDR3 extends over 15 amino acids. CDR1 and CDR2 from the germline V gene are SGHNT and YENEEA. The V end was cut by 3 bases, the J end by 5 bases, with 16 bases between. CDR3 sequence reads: CASSLGAGDKYGYTF. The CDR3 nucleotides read TGTGCCAGCAGCTTGGGCGCAGGGGATAAGTATGGCTACACCTTC.

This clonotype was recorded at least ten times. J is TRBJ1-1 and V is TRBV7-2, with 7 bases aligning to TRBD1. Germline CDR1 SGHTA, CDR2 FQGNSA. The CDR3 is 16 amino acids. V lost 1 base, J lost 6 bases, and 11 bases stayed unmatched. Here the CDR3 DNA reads TGTGCCAGCAGCTTAGGTAGGACAGGCCTAAGTGCTGAAGCTTTCTTT. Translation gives CASSLGRTGLSAEAFF.

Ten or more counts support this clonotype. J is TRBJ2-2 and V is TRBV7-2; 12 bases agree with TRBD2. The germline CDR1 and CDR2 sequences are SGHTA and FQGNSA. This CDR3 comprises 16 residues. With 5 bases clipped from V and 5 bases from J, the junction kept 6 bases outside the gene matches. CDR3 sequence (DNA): TGTGCCAGCAGCCCAGAACTAGCGGGAGGTACCGGGGAGCTGTTTTTT. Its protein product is CASSPELAGGTGELFF.

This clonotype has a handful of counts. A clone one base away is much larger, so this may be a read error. CDR3 in DNA: TGTGCCGGCAGTTTAGGGGGAGTCACAGATACGCAGTATTTT. This encodes CAGSLGGVTDTQYF. The chain joins TRBV28 to TRBJ2-3, with a weak D call TRBD1 (6 bases). Per germline, CDR1 MDHEN and CDR2 SYDVKM. This CDR3 region has 14 residues. Full variable domain (missing parts from reference TRBV28 and TRBJ2-3): DVKVTQSSRYLVKRTGEKVFLECVQDMDHENMFWYRQDPGLGLRLIYFSYDVKMKEKGDIPEGYSVSREKKERFSLILESASTNQTSMYLCAGSLGGVTDTQYFGPGTRLTVL.

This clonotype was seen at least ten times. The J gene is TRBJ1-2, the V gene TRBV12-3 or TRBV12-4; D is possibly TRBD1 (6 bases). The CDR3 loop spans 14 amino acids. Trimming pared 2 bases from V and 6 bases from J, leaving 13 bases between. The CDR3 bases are TGTGCCAGCAGTTTATTCGGGACAAGCAATGGCTACACCTTC. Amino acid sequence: CASSLFGTSNGYTF.

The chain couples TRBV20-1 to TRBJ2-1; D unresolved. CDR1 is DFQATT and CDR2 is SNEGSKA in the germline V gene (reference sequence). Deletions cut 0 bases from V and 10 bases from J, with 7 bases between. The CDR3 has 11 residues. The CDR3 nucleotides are TGCAGTGCTAGAGATATGGGAGAGCAGTTCTTC. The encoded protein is CSARDMGEQFF.

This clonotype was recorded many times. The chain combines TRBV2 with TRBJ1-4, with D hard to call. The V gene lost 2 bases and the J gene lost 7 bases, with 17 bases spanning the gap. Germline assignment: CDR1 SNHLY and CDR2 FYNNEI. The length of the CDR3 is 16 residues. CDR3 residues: CASSESRVSLGEKLFF. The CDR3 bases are TGTGCCAGCAGTGAATCACGGGTCTCCTTGGGTGAAAAACTGTTTTTT.

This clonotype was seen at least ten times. CDR3 nucleotide sequence: TGTGCCAGCTCAACTTCAGGGATAGCTGAAGCTTTCTTT. It translates to CASSTSGIAEAFF. The rearrangement joins TRBV18 to TRBJ1-1; TRBD1 is a possible D gene (5 bases). Trimming took 5 bases from V and 6 from J, leaving 13 bases between them. CDR1 is KGHSH, CDR2 LQKENI, per germline. The CDR3 is made up of 13 amino acids. Variable domain in full (rest from reference TRBV18 and TRBJ1-1): NAGVMQNPRHLVRRRGQEARLRCSPMKGHSHVYWYRQLPEEGLKFMVYLQKENIIDESGMPKERFSAEFPKEGPSILRIQQVVRGDSAAYFCASSTSGIAEAFFGQGTRLTVV.

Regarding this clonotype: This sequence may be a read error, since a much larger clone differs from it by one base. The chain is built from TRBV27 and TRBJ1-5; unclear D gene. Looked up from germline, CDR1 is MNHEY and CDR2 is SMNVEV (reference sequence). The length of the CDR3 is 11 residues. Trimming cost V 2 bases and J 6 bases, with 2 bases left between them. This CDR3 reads CASSLRQPQHF. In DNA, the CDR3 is TGTGCCAGCAGTTTACGTCAGCCCCAGCATTTT.

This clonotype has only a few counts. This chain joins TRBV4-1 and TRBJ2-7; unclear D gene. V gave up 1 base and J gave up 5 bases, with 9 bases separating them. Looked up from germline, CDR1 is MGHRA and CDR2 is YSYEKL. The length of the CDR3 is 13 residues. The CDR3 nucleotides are TGCGCCAGCAGCCAAGTTCAGTACGACGAGCAGTACTTC. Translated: CASSQVQYDEQYF.

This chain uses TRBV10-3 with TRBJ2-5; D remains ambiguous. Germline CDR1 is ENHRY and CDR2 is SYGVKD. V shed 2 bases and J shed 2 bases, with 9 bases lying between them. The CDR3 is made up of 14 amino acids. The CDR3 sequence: CAISEGSSQETQYF. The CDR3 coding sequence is TGTGCCATCAGTGAGGGTAGCTCTCAAGAGACCCAGTACTTC.

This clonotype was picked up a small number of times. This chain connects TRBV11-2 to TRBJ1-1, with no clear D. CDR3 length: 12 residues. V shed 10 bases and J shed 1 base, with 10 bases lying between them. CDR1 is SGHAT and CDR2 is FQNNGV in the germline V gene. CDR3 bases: TGTGCCACCATAGCGGAGAACACTGAAGCTTTCTTT. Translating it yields CATIAENTEAFF.

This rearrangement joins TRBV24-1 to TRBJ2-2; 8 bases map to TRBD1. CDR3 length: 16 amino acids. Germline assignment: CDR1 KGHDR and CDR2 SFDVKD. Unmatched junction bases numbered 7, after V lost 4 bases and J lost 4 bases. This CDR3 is CATSERTGPFTGELFF. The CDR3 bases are TGTGCCACCAGTGAGCGGACAGGGCCGTTCACCGGGGAGCTGTTTTTT.

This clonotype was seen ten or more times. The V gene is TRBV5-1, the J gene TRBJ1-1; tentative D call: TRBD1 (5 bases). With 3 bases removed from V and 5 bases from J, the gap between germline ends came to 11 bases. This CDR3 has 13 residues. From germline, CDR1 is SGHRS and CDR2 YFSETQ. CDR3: CASSSGYETEAFF. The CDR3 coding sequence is TGCGCCAGCAGCTCAGGGTATGAGACTGAAGCTTTCTTT.